The 10 T cell receptor beta chains below all came from one sample that was sequenced in a study of OX40 agonist ivuxolimab in advanced cancers. Data came from immunoSEQ multiplex PCR; TCRdb stores just in-frame clones and leaves some out. This table holds 45,000 to 50,000 clones, over 85% found once. The specimen was CD4+ or CD8+ T cells sorted from blood, collected in a trial of the OX40 agonist ivuxolimab. These receptors came from an adult with an advanced solid tumor such as melanoma, head and neck, liver or kidney cancer.

This chain uses TRBV5-6 with TRBJ1-2; D not certain. V was trimmed by 0 bases and J by 3 bases, leaving 15 bases between them. CDR3 size: 16 residues. Germline lookup yields CDR1 SGHDT and CDR2 YYEEEE. The CDR3 region has the DNA TGTGCCAGCAGCTTGGCCGCGCCGCGGGAAGACTATGGCTACACCTTC. Amino acid sequence: CASSLAAPREDYGYTF. The entire variable domain, with the rest obtained from reference TRBV5-6 and TRBJ1-2, is as follows: DAGVTQSPTHLIKTRGQQVTLRCSPKSGHDTVSWYQQALGQGPQFIFQYYEEEERQRGNFPDRFSGHQFPNYSSELNVNALLLGDSALYLCASSLAAPREDYGYTFGSGTRLTVV.

This clone was seen just once. The chain joins TRBV30 to TRBJ2-5, with D unclear. The V end lost 5 bases, the J end lost 3 bases, and 13 bases lay between the germline ends. From germline, CDR1 is GTSNPN and CDR2 SVGIG (reference sequence). This CDR3 has 13 residues. Here the CDR3 reads CAWELGVEETQYF. For the CDR3, the DNA is TGTGCCTGGGAACTCGGAGTCGAAGAGACCCAGTACTTC.

The chain combines TRBV29-1 with TRBJ1-1, with 7 bases fitting TRBD1. V gave up 6 bases and J gave up 8 bases; unmatched junction bases: 12. The CDR3 is 13 residues long. Germline V gene sequence: CDR1 SQVTM, CDR2 ANQGSEA. The chain's CDR3 is CSVEWTGAGEAFF. CDR3 in DNA: TGCAGCGTGGAATGGACAGGTGCTGGGGAAGCTTTCTTT.

V usage is TRBV30 and J usage is TRBJ1-3, with D possibly matching TRBD1 (6 bases). Trimming took 0 bases from V and 7 from J, leaving 7 bases between them. Germline CDR1 is GTSNPN and CDR2 is SVGIG (reference sequence). The CDR3 has 12 amino acids. The CDR3 DNA reads as TGTGCCTGGAGTGTAACAGGGAACACCATATATTTT. Translation gives CAWSVTGNTIYF.

This clone was counted a few times. V gene TRBV4-1 combines with J gene TRBJ1-2, with D possibly being TRBD1 (6 bases). From germline, CDR1 is MGHRA and CDR2 YSYEKL. With 0 bases removed from V and 8 bases from J, the gap between germline ends came to 13 bases. This CDR3 region has 14 residues. The CDR3 region is CASSQDRGTYGYTF. The CDR3 coding sequence is TGCGCCAGCAGCCAAGACAGGGGAACGTACGGCTACACCTTC.

The chain links TRBV7-8 to TRBJ2-5, with 13 bases lining up with TRBD2. The CDR3 has 16 residues. Trimming removed 3 bases from V and 2 bases from J; junction bases left unmatched: 3. CDR1 is SGHVS and CDR2 is FQNEAQ in the germline V gene. Here the CDR3 DNA reads TGTGCCAGCAGCTTCGGACTAGCGGGAGAACAAGAGACCCAGTACTTC. Translation: CASSFGLAGEQETQYF.

This sequence joins TRBV5-6 and TRBJ2-5, with 7 bases aligning to TRBD2. V dropped 4 bases and J dropped 12; count of bases not matched to a gene: 6. The germline gives CDR1 SGHDT, CDR2 YYEEEE. The CDR3 is 11 residues long. The CDR3 DNA reads TGTGCCAGCAGCGGAAGCGGGATCGAGTACTTC. Protein sequence: CASSGSGIEYF.

The genes are TRBV2 and TRBJ1-6; 7 bases fit TRBD1. V lost 6 bases to trimming and J lost 11 bases; unmatched junction nucleotides: 7. This CDR3 has 13 residues. CDR1 is SNHLY and CDR2 is FYNNEI in the germline V gene. This chain's CDR3 is CASRPLTGAPLHF. DNA for the CDR3: TGTGCCAGCAGGCCTCTTACAGGGGCACCCCTCCACTTT.

V usage is TRBV27 and J usage is TRBJ2-1; weak D call: TRBD1 (7 bases). The ends were cut back, 4 bases at V and 0 bases at J, with 13 bases in the middle. This CDR3 spans 16 amino acids. The germline gives CDR1 MNHEY, CDR2 SMNVEV (reference sequence). In DNA, the CDR3 is TGTGCCAGCAGTTCCGCAGGGGGGACCTCCTACAATGAGCAGTTCTTC. It translates to CASSSAGGTSYNEQFF.

The chain links TRBV19 to TRBJ2-6; D remains ambiguous. Germline lookup yields CDR1 LNHDA and CDR2 SQIVND (reference sequence). The CDR3 is made up of 12 amino acids. Trimming left V 6 bases short and J 3 bases short, with 3 bases between. CDR3 DNA: TGTGCCAGTAGGTTTGGGGCCAACGTCCTGACTTTC. This translates into CASRFGANVLTF.